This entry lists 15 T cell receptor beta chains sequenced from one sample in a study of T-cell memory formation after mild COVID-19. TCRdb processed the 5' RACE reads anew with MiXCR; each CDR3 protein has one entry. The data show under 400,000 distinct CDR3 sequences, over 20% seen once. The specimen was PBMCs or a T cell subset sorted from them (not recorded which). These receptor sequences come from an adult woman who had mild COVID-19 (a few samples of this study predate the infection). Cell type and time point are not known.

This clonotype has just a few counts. CDR3 in DNA: TGCGCCAGCAGCTTGGTTCCCGGACGGGAGACCCAGTACTTC. Its translation is CASSLVPGRETQYF. This chain links TRBV5-1 with TRBJ2-5; D gene unclear. The CDR3 sequence is 14 residues long. Germline lookup yields CDR1 SGHRS and CDR2 YFSETQ. Trimming took off 0 bases at V and 5 bases at J, with 11 bases between the two ends.

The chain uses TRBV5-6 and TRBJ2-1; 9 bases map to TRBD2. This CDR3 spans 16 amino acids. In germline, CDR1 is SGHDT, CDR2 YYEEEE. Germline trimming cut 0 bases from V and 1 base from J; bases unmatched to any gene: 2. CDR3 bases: TGTGCCAGCAGCTTGGCGGCGGGGGGGTCCTACAATGAGCAGTTCTTC. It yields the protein CASSLAAGGSYNEQFF.

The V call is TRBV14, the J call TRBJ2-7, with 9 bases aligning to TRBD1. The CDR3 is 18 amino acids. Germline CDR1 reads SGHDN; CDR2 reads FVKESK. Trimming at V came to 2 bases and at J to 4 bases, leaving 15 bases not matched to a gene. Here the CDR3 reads CASSQPRDRARGPYEQYF. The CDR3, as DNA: TGTGCCAGCAGCCAACCTCGGGACAGGGCCAGAGGGCCATACGAGCAGTACTTC.

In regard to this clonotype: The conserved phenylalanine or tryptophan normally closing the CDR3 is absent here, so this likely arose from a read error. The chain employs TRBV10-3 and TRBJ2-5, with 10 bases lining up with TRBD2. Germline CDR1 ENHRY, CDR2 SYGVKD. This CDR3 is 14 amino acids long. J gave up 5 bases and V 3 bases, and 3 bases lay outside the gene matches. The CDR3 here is CAISDASGSETQYL. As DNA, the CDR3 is TGTGCCATCAGTGATGCTAGCGGGAGCGAGACCCAGTACTTA.

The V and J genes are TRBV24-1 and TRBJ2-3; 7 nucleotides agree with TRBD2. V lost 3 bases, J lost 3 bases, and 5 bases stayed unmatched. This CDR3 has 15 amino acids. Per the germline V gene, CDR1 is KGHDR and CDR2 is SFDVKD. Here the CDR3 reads CATSDPRERTDTQYF. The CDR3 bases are TGTGCCACCAGTGATCCGCGGGAGAGGACAGATACGCAGTATTTT.

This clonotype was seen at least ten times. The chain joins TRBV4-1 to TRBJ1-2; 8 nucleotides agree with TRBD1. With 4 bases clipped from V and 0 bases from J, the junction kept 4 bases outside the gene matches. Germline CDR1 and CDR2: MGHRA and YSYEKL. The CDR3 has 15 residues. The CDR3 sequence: CASSPGQASNYGYTF. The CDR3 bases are TGCGCCAGCAGCCCGGGACAGGCCTCTAACTATGGCTACACCTTC.

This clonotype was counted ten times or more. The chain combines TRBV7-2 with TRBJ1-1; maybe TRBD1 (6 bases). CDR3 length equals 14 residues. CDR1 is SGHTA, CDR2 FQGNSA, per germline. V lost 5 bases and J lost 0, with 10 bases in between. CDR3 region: CASSHDRLNTEAFF. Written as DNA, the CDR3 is TGTGCCAGCAGCCATGACAGGCTGAACACTGAAGCTTTCTTT. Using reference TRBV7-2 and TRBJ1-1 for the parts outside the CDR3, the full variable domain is GAGVSQSPSNKVTEKGKDVELRCDPISGHTALYWYRQSLGQGLEFLIYFQGNSAPDKSGLPSDRFSAERTGGSVSTLTIQRTQQEDSAVYLCASSHDRLNTEAFFGQGTRLTVV.

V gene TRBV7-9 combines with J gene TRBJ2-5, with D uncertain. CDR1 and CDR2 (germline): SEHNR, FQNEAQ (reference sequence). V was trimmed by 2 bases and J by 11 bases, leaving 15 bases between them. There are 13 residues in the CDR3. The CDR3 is CASSLILMEGQYF. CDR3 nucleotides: TGTGCCAGCAGCTTAATTCTTATGGAAGGGCAGTACTTC.

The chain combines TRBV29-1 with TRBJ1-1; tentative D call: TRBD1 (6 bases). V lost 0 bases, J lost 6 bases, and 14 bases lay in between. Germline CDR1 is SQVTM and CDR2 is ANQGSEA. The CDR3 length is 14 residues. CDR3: CSVEEEGVVSEAFF. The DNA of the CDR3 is TGCAGCGTTGAAGAGGAGGGGGTAGTGTCTGAAGCTTTCTTT.

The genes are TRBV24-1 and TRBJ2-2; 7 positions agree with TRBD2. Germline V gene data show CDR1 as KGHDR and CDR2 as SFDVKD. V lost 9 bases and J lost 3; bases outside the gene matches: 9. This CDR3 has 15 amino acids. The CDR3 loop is CATQKSGIYTGELFF. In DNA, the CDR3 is TGTGCCACCCAAAAGAGCGGGATTTACACCGGGGAGCTGTTTTTT.

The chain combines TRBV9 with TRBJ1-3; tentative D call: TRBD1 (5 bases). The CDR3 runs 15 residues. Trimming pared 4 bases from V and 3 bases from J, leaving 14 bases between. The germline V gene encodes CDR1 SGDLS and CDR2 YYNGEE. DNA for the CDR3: TGTGCCAGCAGCCTCCGACTGGGGGTTGGAAACACCATATATTTT. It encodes CASSLRLGVGNTIYF. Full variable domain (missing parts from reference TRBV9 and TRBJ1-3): DSGVTQTPKHLITATGQRVTLRCSPRSGDLSVYWYQQSLDQGLQFLIQYYNGEERAKGNILERFSAQQFPDLHSELNLSSLELGDSALYFCASSLRLGVGNTIYFGEGSWLTVV.

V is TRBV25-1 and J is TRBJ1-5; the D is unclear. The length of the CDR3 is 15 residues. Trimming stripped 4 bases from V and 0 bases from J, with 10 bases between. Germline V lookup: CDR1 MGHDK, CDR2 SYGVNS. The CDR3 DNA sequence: TGTGCCAGCAGTGTGTCAGTTAATAGCAATCAGCCCCAGCATTTT. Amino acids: CASSVSVNSNQPQHF.

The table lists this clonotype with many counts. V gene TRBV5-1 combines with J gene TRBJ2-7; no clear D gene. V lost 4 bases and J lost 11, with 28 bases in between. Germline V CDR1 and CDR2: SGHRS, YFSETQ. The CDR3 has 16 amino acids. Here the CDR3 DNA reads TGCGCCAGCAGCCGTCCTCCCCCTCCGGAATCGGGTCAAGAGTACTTC. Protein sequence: CASSRPPPPESGQEYF.

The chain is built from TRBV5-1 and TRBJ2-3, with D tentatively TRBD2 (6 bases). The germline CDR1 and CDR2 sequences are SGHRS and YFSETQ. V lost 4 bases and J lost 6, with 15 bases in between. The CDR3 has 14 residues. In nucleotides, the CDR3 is TGCGCCAGCAGCCCCGGGGGTCGGGATGATACGCAGTATTTT. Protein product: CASSPGGRDDTQYF. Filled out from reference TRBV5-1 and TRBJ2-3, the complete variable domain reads KAGVTQTPRYLIKTRGQQVTLSCSPISGHRSVSWYQQTPGQGLQFLFEYFSETQRNKGNFPGRFSGRQFSNSRSEMNVSTLELGDSALYLCASSPGGRDDTQYFGPGTRLTVL.

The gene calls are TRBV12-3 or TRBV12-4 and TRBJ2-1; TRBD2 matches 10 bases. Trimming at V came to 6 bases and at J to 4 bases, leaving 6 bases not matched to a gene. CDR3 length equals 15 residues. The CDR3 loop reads CASSPTSGTYNEQFF. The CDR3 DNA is TGTGCCAGCAGCCCCACTAGCGGGACGTACAATGAGCAGTTCTTC.